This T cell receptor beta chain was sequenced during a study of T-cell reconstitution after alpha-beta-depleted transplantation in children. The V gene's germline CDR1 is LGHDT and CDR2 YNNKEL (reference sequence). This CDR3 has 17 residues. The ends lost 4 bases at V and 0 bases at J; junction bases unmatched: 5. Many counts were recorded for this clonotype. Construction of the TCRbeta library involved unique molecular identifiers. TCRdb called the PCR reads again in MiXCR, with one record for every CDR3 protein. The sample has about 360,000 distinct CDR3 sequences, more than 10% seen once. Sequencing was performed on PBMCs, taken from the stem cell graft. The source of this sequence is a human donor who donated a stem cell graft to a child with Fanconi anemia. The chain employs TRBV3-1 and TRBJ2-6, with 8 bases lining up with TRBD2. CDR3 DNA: TGTGCCAGCAGCCTAGCGGGGACCTTCTCTGGGGCCAACGTCCTGACTTTC. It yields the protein CASSLAGTFSGANVLTF.